Listed below are T cell receptor beta chains from one sample, sequenced in a study of cytomegalovirus exposure and HLA in healthy donors. Profiled with immunoSEQ multiplex PCR; TCRdb holds only in-frame clones, not every one. This repertoire shows roughly 88,000 clones, approximately 80% found once; its top ten account for 5.3%. The sample was PBMCs. These receptors were collected from a man younger than 45 in good health and CMV-seropositive. Both conserved end residues are part of each CDR3. D genes are given only for firm matches. Only part of the rows carry a size: once, few, many, or a class if the clone is expanded.

d_call j_call clone_size v_call cdr3_nt cdr3_aa
TRBD2 TRBJ2-1 . TRBV18 TGTGCCAGCTCACCACTAGCGGGGTTTAATGAGCAGTTCTTC CASSPLAGFNEQFF
TRBD1 TRBJ1-1 . TRBV5-1 TGCGCCAGCAGCTTGTGGACAGGGGGAACGAACACTGAAGCTTTCTTT CASSLWTGGTNTEAFF
TRBD2 TRBJ2-3 . TRBV28 TGTGCCAGCAGCTCCTTGGGACTAGCGGTCTTAAGGTCCACAGATACGCAGTATTTT CASSSLGLAVLRSTDTQYF
TRBD1 TRBJ1-2 few TRBV4-1 TGCGCCAGCAGCCAAGGGACAGGGTCTAACTATGGCTACACCTTC CASSQGTGSNYGYTF
. TRBJ1-1 few TRBV6-6 . CASILDRMNTEAFF
. TRBJ1-2 . TRBV29-1 TGCAGCGCCCAGGGCAGCTATGGCTACACCTTC CSAQGSYGYTF
. TRBJ2-2 . TRBV7-9 TGTGCCAGCAACCTACTTACGACCGGGGAGCTGTTTTTT CASNLLTTGELFF
. TRBJ2-1 . TRBV4-2 TGTGCCAGCAGCCAAGAACAGACGTCTGAGCAGTTCTTC CASSQEQTSEQFF
. TRBJ1-5 . TRBV19 TGTGCCAGTAGTAGGACAGACTATAGCAATCAGCCCCAGCATTTT CASSRTDYSNQPQHF
. TRBJ1-2 . TRBV7-2 TGTGCCAGCAGCCCCGGCGGGTGGGGGCCCTCGGGGGGTGGCTACACCTTC CASSPGGWGPSGGGYTF
TRBD2 TRBJ2-1 . TRBV10-3 TGTGCCATCGCCCGGTTGTCTAGCGGGGGAAATGAGCAGTTCTTC CAIARLSSGGNEQFF
TRBD2 TRBJ2-2 . TRBV7-3 TGTGCCAGCAGCCGCACGGGGGGGCGGGGCACCGGGGAGCTGTTTTTT CASSRTGGRGTGELFF
TRBD1 TRBJ1-2 . TRBV5-4 TGTGCCAGCAGTTTCCGGGACAGGGGGCCTCATGGCTACACCTTC CASSFRDRGPHGYTF
. TRBJ2-3 . TRBV21-1 . CASSKHLFLNRWGGGSDTQYF
TRBD1 TRBJ2-3 . TRBV30 TGTGCCTGGTTTGCCCGGGACAGGTCCACAGATACGCAGTATTTT CAWFARDRSTDTQYF
. TRBJ1-4 few TRBV4-1 TGCGCCAGCAGCCCATTTTCCAGGGGAACTAATGAAAAACTGTTTTTT CASSPFSRGTNEKLFF
. TRBJ2-3 . TRBV5-8 TGTGCCAGCAGCCGGGCGAGGGGCACAGATACGCAGTATTTT CASSRARGTDTQYF
. TRBJ2-1 . TRBV9 TGTGCCAGCAGCGTAGGATCCGGGAGCTCCTACAATGAGCAGTTCTTC CASSVGSGSSYNEQFF
. TRBJ2-5 . TRBV11-2 TGTGCCAGCAGCTTAGTTCCGACGACTGGAGAGACCCAGTACTTC CASSLVPTTGETQYF
. TRBJ1-5 . TRBV2 TGTGCCAGCAACGGTCAGGGGTATCAGCCCCAGCATTTT CASNGQGYQPQHF
. TRBJ2-2 . TRBV5-4 TGTGCCAGCAGCAAGGACAGAAGTAAAGGGGCGAACACCGGGGAGCTGTTTTTT CASSKDRSKGANTGELFF
TRBD1 TRBJ2-2 . TRBV28 TGTGCCAGCAGACCGGGACAGGGGGGCACCGGGGAGCTGTTTTTT CASRPGQGGTGELFF
. TRBJ1-2 few TRBV4-1 TGCGCCAGCAGCCAAGATTCGGGGTCCTATGGCTACACCTTC CASSQDSGSYGYTF
. TRBJ2-1 . TRBV27 TGTGCCAGCAGTTTCGATCACTACGGTGAGCAGTTCTTC CASSFDHYGEQFF
TRBD1 TRBJ1-2 . TRBV7-2 TGTGCCAGCAGCCGGGACAGATCATTCTATGGCTACACCTTC CASSRDRSFYGYTF
. TRBJ1-3 . TRBV6-5 TGTGCCAGCAGCCAGGGGACCGGAAACACCATATATTTT CASSQGTGNTIYF
. TRBJ1-1 . TRBV5-4 TGTGCCAGCAGCCCGCGGGCGGCCGCTGAAGCTTTCTTT CASSPRAAAEAFF